These T cell receptor beta chains were read from a single sample in a study of blood T cell repertoires in COVID-19. Produced via immunoSEQ multiplex PCR; TCRdb's table is partial and in-frame only. This table holds 200,000 to 250,000 clones, approximately 85% found once. Sequences were obtained from peripheral blood. These receptors were taken from a woman between 65 and 79 years old with COVID-19, enrolled during active disease. Each CDR3 is given with its conserved first and last residue. The D gene is left open where the match is weak. Where a row states a size, it is once, few, many or the class of an expanded clone; other rows omit it.

TRBV5-4,NA,NA,TRBJ2-5,CASSPPRTQGETQYF,TGTGCCAGCAGCCCACCGCGGACTCAGGGGGAGACCCAGTACTTC
TRBV19,TRBD2,NA,TRBJ2-7,CASTPGGVHEQYF,TGTGCCAGTACCCCCGGGGGGGTCCACGAGCAGTACTTC
TRBV5-1,NA,NA,TRBJ1-2,CASSFQGGNYGYTF,TGCGCCAGCAGCTTTCAAGGGGGAAACTATGGCTACACCTTC
TRBV19,NA,NA,TRBJ1-5,CASSTGNDQPQHF,TGTGCCAGTAGTACAGGGAACGATCAGCCCCAGCATTTT
TRBV2,TRBD1,NA,TRBJ2-1,CASSAQGDNEQFF,TGTGCCAGCAGTGCACAGGGGGACAATGAGCAGTTCTTC
TRBV29-1,TRBD1,NA,TRBJ1-3,CSVTQGAGGNTIYF,TGCAGCGTGACACAGGGGGCGGGCGGAAACACCATATATTTT
TRBV5-6,NA,NA,TRBJ2-1,CASSAGPDGSYNEQFF,TGTGCCAGCAGCGCGGGACCAGACGGGTCCTACAATGAGCAGTTCTTC
TRBV9,TRBD1,NA,TRBJ1-1,CASSVGITGVDTEAFF,TGTGCCAGCAGCGTAGGGATAACAGGGGTGGACACTGAAGCTTTCTTT
TRBV27,NA,NA,TRBJ1-2,CASSSLLGGTDGYTF,TGTGCCAGCAGTTCACTCTTGGGGGGTACGGATGGCTACACCTTC
TRBV29-1,TRBD1,NA,TRBJ2-5,CSVRTGGEETQYF,TGCAGCGTTCGGACAGGGGGCGAGGAGACCCAGTACTTC
TRBV29-1,NA,NA,TRBJ2-3,CSVELQGTDTQYF,TGCAGCGTTGAGTTACAGGGAACAGATACGCAGTATTTT
TRBV5-4,TRBD1,NA,TRBJ2-1,CASSLRQGVYNEQFF,TGTGCCAGCAGCTTGAGACAGGGGGTCTACAATGAGCAGTTCTTC
TRBV19,NA,few,TRBJ2-6,CASSQSGFVSGANVLTF,TGTGCCAGTAGTCAGTCGGGGTTCGTCTCTGGGGCCAACGTCCTGACTTTC
TRBV6-5,TRBD1,NA,TRBJ1-6,CASRQDRGYSPLHF,TGTGCCAGCAGGCAGGACAGGGGGTATTCACCCCTCCACTTT
TRBV2,TRBD1,NA,TRBJ2-2,CASSWDRPNTGELFF,TGTGCCAGCAGTTGGGACAGACCGAACACCGGGGAGCTGTTTTTT
TRBV7-3,TRBD2,NA,TRBJ2-7,CASSRGLAIVDEQYF,TGTGCCAGCAGCCGCGGACTAGCGATCGTAGACGAGCAGTACTTC
TRBV3-1/TRBV3-2,TRBD2,NA,TRBJ2-3,CASSRGASGGVSDTQYF,TGTGCCAGCAGCCGGGGGGCTAGCGGGGGTGTGTCAGATACGCAGTATTTT
TRBV19,NA,once,TRBJ2-7,CASSIGVSSYEQYF,TGTGCCAGTAGTATCGGGGTTAGCTCCTACGAGCAGTACTTC
TRBV25-1,NA,NA,TRBJ1-3,CASSLDSLSGNTIYF,TGTGCCAGCAGTTTGGACAGTCTCTCTGGAAACACCATATATTTT
TRBV11-3,NA,NA,TRBJ2-7,CASSQGAGAAEQYF,TGTGCCAGCAGCCAGGGGGCGGGAGCCGCCGAGCAGTACTTC
TRBV19,TRBD2,NA,TRBJ2-5,CATRGGGQETQYF,TGTGCCACTCGGGGGGGCGGACAAGAGACCCAGTACTTC
TRBV4-3,NA,NA,TRBJ2-3,CASSQQLEKRIPTDTQYF,TGCGCCAGCAGCCAGCAACTAGAGAAGCGGATCCCCACAGATACGCAGTATTTT
TRBV6-6,NA,NA,TRBJ2-5,CASSYQETQYF,TGTGCCAGCAGTTACCAGGAGACCCAGTACTTC
TRBV19,TRBD2,once,TRBJ2-3,CASSVTGTSGTDTQYF,TGTGCCAGTAGTGTCACCGGGACTAGCGGCACAGATACGCAGTATTTT
TRBV9,NA,NA,TRBJ1-2,CASTGGTGGYTF,TGTGCCAGCACCGGGGGGACCGGTGGCTACACCTTC
TRBV19,TRBD2,NA,TRBJ2-5,CASTPGGGPHTRYF,TGTGCCAGTACCCCGGGGGGGGGACCCCACACGCGGTACTTC
TRBV7-2,TRBD2,few,TRBJ2-7,CASKVTSGRDEQYF,TGTGCCAGCAAGGTGACTAGCGGGAGGGACGAGCAGTACTTC
TRBV5-1,TRBD1,NA,TRBJ2-3,CASSLATGGSSDTQYF,TGCGCCAGCAGCTTAGCGACAGGGGGTTCATCAGATACGCAGTATTTT
TRBV9,TRBD2,NA,TRBJ2-3,CASSVGTSGSPGTQYF,TGTGCCAGCAGCGTTGGGACTAGCGGGAGTCCGGGTACGCAGTATTTT
TRBV7-2,NA,NA,TRBJ1-1,CASSPGYTEAFF,TGTGCCAGCAGCCCAGGGTACACTGAAGCTTTCTTT
TRBV19,NA,few,TRBJ2-7,CASRLDGGEYYEQYF,TGTGCCAGTAGACTAGACGGAGGGGAATACTACGAGCAGTACTTC
TRBV5-5,NA,NA,TRBJ1-5,CASSSLAAVASNQPQHF,TGTGCCAGCAGCTCTCTTGCGGCAGTAGCTAGCAATCAGCCCCAGCATTTT
TRBV5-1,NA,NA,TRBJ2-2,CASSLAEKNTGELFF,TGCGCCAGCAGCTTGGCGGAGAAGAACACCGGGGAGCTGTTTTTT
TRBV11-2,NA,NA,TRBJ1-2,CASSPGLRGGYTF,TGTGCCAGCAGCCCAGGCTTGCGTGGCGGCTACACCTTC
TRBV27,NA,few,TRBJ2-1,CASSRPGTFLSSYNEQFF,TGTGCCAGCAGCCGTCCCGGGACATTTTTAAGCTCCTACAATGAGCAGTTCTTC
TRBV18,NA,NA,TRBJ1-5,CASSPSVVGNQPQHF,TGTGCCAGCTCACCATCGGTGGTTGGCAATCAGCCCCAGCATTTT
TRBV4-3,TRBD1,NA,TRBJ1-6,CASSQYRGQGNSPLHF,TGCGCCAGCAGCCAATACCGTGGACAGGGAAATTCACCCCTCCACTTT
TRBV7-2,NA,NA,TRBJ1-6,CASSFSETGSPLHF,TGTGCCAGCAGCTTCTCCGAAACAGGGTCACCCCTCCACTTT
TRBV29-1,TRBD1,NA,TRBJ1-2,CSVETGHYGYTF,TGCAGCGTTGAGACAGGGCACTATGGCTACACCTTC
TRBV7-2,NA,NA,TRBJ2-7,CASSQDSRRGYEQYF,TGTGCCAGCAGCCAAGACTCCCGGAGAGGATACGAGCAGTACTTC
TRBV7-7,TRBD2,NA,TRBJ2-5,CASSLGLAGVVLETQYF,TGTGCTAGCAGCCTCGGACTAGCGGGGGTTGTTTTGGAGACCCAGTACTTC
TRBV7-9,NA,NA,TRBJ2-7,CATNRDGFYEQYF,TGTGCCACCAACAGGGATGGTTTCTACGAGCAGTACTTC
TRBV9,TRBD1,few,TRBJ1-5,CASSVGDRDELYSNQPQHF,TGTGCCAGCAGCGTAGGGGACAGGGACGAATTATATAGCAATCAGCCCCAGCATTTT
TRBV29-1,NA,once,TRBJ1-2,CSVVGAGGYTF,TGCAGCGTCGTGGGGGCTGGGGGCTACACCTTC
TRBV12-3/TRBV12-4,TRBD1,NA,TRBJ1-1,CASSPDRAGEAFF,TGTGCCAGCAGTCCCGACAGGGCGGGTGAAGCTTTCTTT
TRBV6-2/TRBV6-3,TRBD1,NA,TRBJ2-2,CASSRVTTGGLNTGELFF,TGTGCCAGCAGTCGCGTGACCACAGGGGGTCTGAACACCGGGGAGCTGTTTTTT
TRBV9,TRBD1,NA,TRBJ1-1,CASSVDGGTGAEAFF,TGTGCCAGCAGCGTAGATGGGGGGACAGGGGCTGAAGCTTTCTTT
TRBV11-3,TRBD2,once,TRBJ2-5,CASSPLRSSGLQETQYF,TGTGCCAGCAGCCCCCTGAGGTCTAGCGGGCTTCAAGAGACCCAGTACTTC